The 23 T cell receptor beta chains presented below share a single source sample, sequenced in a study of a mutant IDH1 vaccine in newly diagnosed glioma. Documented time point: baseline, week 1 (first vaccination visit). Treatment noted: pre-vaccination baseline after standard-of-care therapy. Sequencing was performed with immunoSEQ multiplex PCR; in TCRdb, only in-frame clones are kept and a portion is missing. The table records under 75,000 clones, 75% to 95% of them present only once. The source was PBMCs, collected from a glioma patient treated with radiotherapy, temozolomide or both. The receptor source for this set is a man aged 50-60 years with glioma.

This chain uses TRBV2 with TRBJ1-5, with D tentatively TRBD1 (5 bases). V was pared by 4 bases and J by 0 bases, with 10 bases between. The CDR3 runs to 15 residues. Germline V gene sequence: CDR1 SNHLY, CDR2 FYNNEI. DNA of the CDR3: TGTGCCAGCAGTGCCAGGGCTGTTAGCAATCAGCCCCAGCATTTT. Translated, it gives CASSARAVSNQPQHF. Together with reference TRBV2 and TRBJ1-5, the CDR3 gives the full variable domain: EPEVTQTPSHQVTQMGQEVILRCVPISNHLYFYWYRQILGQKVEFLVSFYNNEISEKSEIFDDQFSVERPDGSNFTLKIRSTKLEDSAMYFCASSARAVSNQPQHFGDGTRLSIL.

This chain links TRBV29-1 with TRBJ2-3, with D possibly TRBD2 on 5 matching bases. This CDR3 is built from 14 residues. Germline V gives CDR1 SQVTM, CDR2 ANQGSEA. Deletions cut 0 bases from V and 3 bases from J, with 10 bases between. The CDR3 DNA sequence: TGCAGCGTTGAAGAGGTGCGAGGGACAGATACGCAGTATTTT. Translating gives CSVEEVRGTDTQYF.

V and J are TRBV4-3 and TRBJ1-4; a possible D gene is TRBD1 (6 bases). Germline V gene sequence: CDR1 LGHNA, CDR2 YSLEER. The CDR3 spans 15 residues. V dropped 6 bases and J dropped 6 bases, with 17 bases sitting between them. The CDR3 region has the DNA TGCGCCAGCAGTGAAGGCAGGGGATACGATGAAAAACTGTTTTTT. It specifies CASSEGRGYDEKLFF.

This clone occurred once. The V call is TRBV6-5, the J call TRBJ2-5; 8 bases agree with TRBD2. Germline trimming cut 2 bases from V and 4 bases from J; bases unmatched to any gene: 3. This CDR3 comprises 14 residues. Germline lookup yields CDR1 MNHEY and CDR2 SVGAGI. The CDR3 coding sequence is TGTGCCAGCAGTTACGGGACTAGGGGAGAGACCCAGTACTTC. It is translated as CASSYGTRGETQYF.

The chain uses TRBV18 and TRBJ1-1; 8 bases line up with TRBD1. V lost 2 bases to trimming and J lost 10 bases; unmatched junction nucleotides: 9. Germline V lookup: CDR1 KGHSH, CDR2 LQKENI. The CDR3 sequence is 14 residues long. The CDR3 nucleotides read TGTGCCAGCTCACCAAGACAGGGGATAGACTTAGCTTTCTTT. Residues: CASSPRQGIDLAFF.

The CDR3 bases are TGCGCCAGCAGCTTTGGTGGACAGGGTACCTACGAGCAGTACTTC. Translating gives CASSFGGQGTYEQYF. The chain carries TRBV5-1 and TRBJ2-7, with 8 bases matching TRBD1. This CDR3 region has 15 residues. CDR1 is SGHRS and CDR2 is YFSETQ in the germline V gene. The J segment lost 2 bases and the V segment lost 2 bases, leaving 6 bases of the junction unmatched.

The genes are TRBV4-1 and TRBJ2-7; D is unclear. Germline assignment: CDR1 MGHRA and CDR2 YSYEKL. V lost 3 bases and J 2 bases, leaving 17 bases between the germline ends. The CDR3 sequence is 16 residues long. The CDR3 region has the DNA TGCGCCAGCAGCCAGGGTCTAAGGCACCAACCCTACGAGCAGTACTTC. This translates into CASSQGLRHQPYEQYF.

The J gene is TRBJ2-1, the V gene TRBV5-1; 8 bases line up with TRBD1. The V gene's germline CDR1 is SGHRS and CDR2 YFSETQ. The CDR3 extends over 14 amino acids. V dropped 0 bases and J dropped 7; count of bases not matched to a gene: 3. CDR3 nucleotide sequence: TGCGCCAGCAGCTTGGGGGACAGGTTAAATGAGCAGTTCTTC. This codes for CASSLGDRLNEQFF. Using reference TRBV5-1 and TRBJ2-1 for the parts outside the CDR3, the full variable domain is KAGVTQTPRYLIKTRGQQVTLSCSPISGHRSVSWYQQTPGQGLQFLFEYFSETQRNKGNFPGRFSGRQFSNSRSEMNVSTLELGDSALYLCASSLGDRLNEQFFGPGTRLTVL.

The rearrangement uses TRBV7-9 and TRBJ2-1; unclear D gene. V was clipped by 7 bases and J by 5 bases, with 15 bases between them. Germline lookup yields CDR1 SEHNR and CDR2 FQNEAQ (reference sequence). This CDR3 spans 14 amino acids. CDR3 DNA sequence: TGTGCCAGCAAGTTGGGGTTTGACAACAATGAGCAGTTCTTC. It codes for CASKLGFDNNEQFF.

J is TRBJ1-5 and V is TRBV7-9, with a possible D match to TRBD1 (6 bases). Germline loops: CDR1 SEHNR, CDR2 FQNEAQ (reference sequence). V gave up 7 bases and J gave up 0 bases, with 22 bases separating them. The CDR3 has 18 residues. The CDR3 loop reads CASNYIGGPSYSNQPQHF. CDR3 in DNA: TGTGCCAGCAACTATATAGGGGGGCCCTCGTATAGCAATCAGCCCCAGCATTTT.

The gene calls are TRBV27 and TRBJ1-3; TRBD1 matches 7 bases. The CDR3 is 15 residues long. Germline values: CDR1 MNHEY, CDR2 SMNVEV (reference sequence). V was pared by 8 bases and J by 0 bases, with 7 bases of the junction left unmatched. The CDR3 nucleotides are TGTGCCAGCTCTGGCAGGGGGAGCTCTGGAAACACCATATATTTT. Translation gives CASSGRGSSGNTIYF.

The V and J genes are TRBV5-1 and TRBJ2-3, with 9 bases fitting TRBD2. The CDR3 is 16 residues long. V dropped 4 bases and J dropped 1; count of bases not matched to a gene: 7. CDR1 SGHRS and CDR2 YFSETQ come from the germline V gene. In nucleotides, the CDR3 is TGCGCCAGCAGCCGCATAATAGCGGGGGGCACAGATACGCAGTATTTT. Translated: CASSRIIAGGTDTQYF.

For the CDR3, the DNA is TGTGCCAGCAGTCCGACTCACAGTTACTCCTACGAGCAGTACTTC. Translation: CASSPTHSYSYEQYF. The chain couples TRBV6-1 to TRBJ2-7; no definite D call. The V gene's germline CDR1 is MNHNS and CDR2 SASEGT. V was cut by 5 bases and J by 0 bases, with 14 bases left in between. This CDR3 spans 15 amino acids.

Here the CDR3 reads CASSVDPRGDGYTF. CDR3 DNA: TGTGCCAGCAGCGTAGATCCCAGGGGCGATGGCTACACCTTC. The chain is built from TRBV9 and TRBJ1-2, with D possibly matching TRBD1 (6 bases). V shed 0 bases and J shed 6 bases, with 12 bases lying between them. Germline loops: CDR1 SGDLS, CDR2 YYNGEE. The CDR3 contains 14 residues.

V usage is TRBV19 and J usage is TRBJ1-5; D is ambiguous. This CDR3 region has 13 residues. V gave up 5 bases and J gave up 5 bases, with 10 bases separating them. Germline V gene lookup returns CDR1 LNHDA and CDR2 SQIVND (reference sequence). CDR3 region: CASSSGGDQPQHF. The CDR3 bases are TGTGCCAGTAGTTCAGGTGGCGATCAGCCCCAGCATTTT.

The chain is built from TRBV4-1 and TRBJ1-2, with a possible D match to TRBD1 (5 bases). Trimming pared 1 base from V and 1 base from J, leaving 13 bases between. This CDR3 has 16 residues. Germline V gene data show CDR1 as MGHRA and CDR2 as YSYEKL. For the CDR3, the DNA is TGCGCCAGCAGCCAAGTCGACAGACCACTTAACTATGGCTACACCTTC. It yields the protein CASSQVDRPLNYGYTF.

CDR3 bases: TGTGCCAGCAGCTCTGACGGGGGGAGGGCTTTCTTT. This gives the protein CASSSDGGRAFF. This chain uses TRBV6-8 with TRBJ1-1; perhaps TRBD1 as D (5 bases). This CDR3 spans 12 amino acids. Germline V gene data show CDR1 as MNHGY and CDR2 as SAAAGT. V was shortened by 6 bases and J by 11 bases, with 16 bases between the two germline ends.

J is TRBJ2-5 and V is TRBV2, with TRBD2 matching 9 bases. After removal of 8 bases from V and 2 bases from J, the junction contained 6 bases not matched to a gene. CDR1 SNHLY and CDR2 FYNNEI come from the germline V gene. The CDR3 consists of 14 residues. CDR3 nucleotides: TGTGCCAGCCCCGCGGGAGGGAGTCAAGAGACCCAGTACTTC. Translated, it gives CASPAGGSQETQYF.

A single count supports this clone. The CDR3: CASSQGTGGQETQYF. CDR3 DNA: TGTGCCAGCAGCCAAGGGACAGGGGGCCAAGAGACCCAGTACTTC. This rearrangement joins TRBV11-2 to TRBJ2-5; the match to TRBD1 covers 11 bases. With 5 bases clipped from V and 1 base from J, the junction kept 3 bases outside the gene matches. Germline CDR1 is SGHAT and CDR2 is FQNNGV. CDR3 length: 15 amino acids.

The chain joins TRBV27 to TRBJ1-4, with D maybe TRBD1 (6 bases). Germline lookup yields CDR1 MNHEY and CDR2 SMNVEV (reference sequence). Between the trimmed V and J ends, which lost 0 bases and 8 bases, there was a span of 13 bases. The CDR3 consists of 15 residues. CDR3: CASSLSYRGDEKLFF. The CDR3 DNA sequence: TGTGCCAGCAGTTTATCGTATAGGGGGGACGAAAAACTGTTTTTT.

The V call is TRBV28, the J call TRBJ2-3, with TRBD2 matching over 7 bases. CDR3 size: 15 residues. Per germline, CDR1 MDHEN and CDR2 SYDVKM. V lost 2 bases, J lost 1 base, and 3 bases stayed unmatched. The CDR3 here is CASSLPGGGTDTQYF. CDR3 bases: TGTGCCAGCAGTTTACCGGGGGGAGGCACAGATACGCAGTATTTT. The full variable domain, in which reference TRBV28 and TRBJ2-3 provide the parts outside the CDR3, is DVKVTQSSRYLVKRTGEKVFLECVQDMDHENMFWYRQDPGLGLRLIYFSYDVKMKEKGDIPEGYSVSREKKERFSLILESASTNQTSMYLCASSLPGGGTDTQYFGPGTRLTVL.

The V and J genes are TRBV25-1 and TRBJ1-5; TRBD1 is a possible D gene (5 bases). V lost 7 bases to trimming and J lost 3 bases, with 10 bases between them. The CDR3 sequence is 13 residues long. Looked up from germline, CDR1 is MGHDK and CDR2 is SYGVNS. The CDR3 sequence: CASKAGLNQPQHF. The CDR3 DNA is TGTGCCAGCAAGGCAGGGCTCAATCAGCCCCAGCATTTT.

The V and J genes are TRBV7-9 and TRBJ1-3; tentatively, D is TRBD1 (5 bases). Germline CDR1 and CDR2: SEHNR and FQNEAQ (reference sequence). The CDR3 is 16 residues long. Trimming cost V 6 bases and J 0 bases, with 15 bases left between them. In nucleotides, the CDR3 is TGTGCCAGCAGACATCTCGGGGCCAACTCTGGAAACACCATATATTTT. Translating it yields CASRHLGANSGNTIYF.